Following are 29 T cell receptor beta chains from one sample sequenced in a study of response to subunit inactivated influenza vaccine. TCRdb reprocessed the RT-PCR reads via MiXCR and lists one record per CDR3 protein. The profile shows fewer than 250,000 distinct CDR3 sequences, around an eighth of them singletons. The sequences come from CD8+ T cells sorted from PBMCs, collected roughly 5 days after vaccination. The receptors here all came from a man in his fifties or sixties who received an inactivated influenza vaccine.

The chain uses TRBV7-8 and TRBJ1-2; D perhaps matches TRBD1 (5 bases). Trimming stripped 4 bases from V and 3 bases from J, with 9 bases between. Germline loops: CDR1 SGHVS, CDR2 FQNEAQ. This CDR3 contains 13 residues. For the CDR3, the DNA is TGTGCCAGCAGCTCCGGGACTTACTATGGCTACACCTTC. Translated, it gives CASSSGTYYGYTF. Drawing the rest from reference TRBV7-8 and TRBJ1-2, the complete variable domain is GAGVSQSPRYKVAKRGQDVALRCDPISGHVSLFWYQQALGQGPEFLTYFQNEAQLDKSGLPSDRFFAERPEGSVSTLKIQRTQQEDSAVYLCASSSGTYYGYTFGSGTRLTVV.

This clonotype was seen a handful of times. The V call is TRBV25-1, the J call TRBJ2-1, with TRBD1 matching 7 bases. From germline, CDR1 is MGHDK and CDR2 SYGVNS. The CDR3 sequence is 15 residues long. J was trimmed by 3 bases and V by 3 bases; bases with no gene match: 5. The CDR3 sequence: CASSDLAGGYNEQFF. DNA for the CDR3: TGTGCCAGCAGTGACCTCGCAGGGGGCTACAATGAGCAGTTCTTC.

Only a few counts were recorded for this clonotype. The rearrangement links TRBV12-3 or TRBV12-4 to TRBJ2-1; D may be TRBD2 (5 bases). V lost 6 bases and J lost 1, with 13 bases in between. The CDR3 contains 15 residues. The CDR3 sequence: CASSAAGRSYNEQFF. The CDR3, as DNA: TGTGCCAGCAGCGCTGCGGGCCGTTCCTACAATGAGCAGTTCTTC.

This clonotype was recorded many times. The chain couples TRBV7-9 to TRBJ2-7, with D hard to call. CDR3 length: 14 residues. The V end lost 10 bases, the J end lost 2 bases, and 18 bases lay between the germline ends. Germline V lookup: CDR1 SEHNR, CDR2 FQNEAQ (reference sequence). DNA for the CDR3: TGTGCCACCGTCGGCAGATCAACCACCTACGAGCAGTACTTC. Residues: CATVGRSTTYEQYF. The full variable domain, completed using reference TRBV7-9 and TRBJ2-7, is DTGVSQNPRHKITKRGQNVTFRCDPISEHNRLYWYRQTLGQGPEFLTYFQNEAQLEKSRLLSDRFSAERPKGSFSTLEIQRTEQGDSAMYLCATVGRSTTYEQYFGPGTRLTVT.

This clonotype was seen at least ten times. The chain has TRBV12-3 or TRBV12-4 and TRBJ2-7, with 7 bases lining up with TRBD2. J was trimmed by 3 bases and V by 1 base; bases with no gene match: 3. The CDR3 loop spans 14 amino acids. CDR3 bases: TGTGCCAGCAGTTTAGTGGGGGGGTACTACGAGCAGTACTTC. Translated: CASSLVGGYYEQYF.

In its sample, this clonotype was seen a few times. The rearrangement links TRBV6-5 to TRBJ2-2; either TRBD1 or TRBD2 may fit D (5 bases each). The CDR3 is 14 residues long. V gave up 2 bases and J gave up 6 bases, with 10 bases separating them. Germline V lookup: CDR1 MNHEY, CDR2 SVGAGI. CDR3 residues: CASSYRGVSGELFF. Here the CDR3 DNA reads TGTGCCAGCAGTTACCGGGGCGTCTCCGGGGAGCTGTTTTTT.

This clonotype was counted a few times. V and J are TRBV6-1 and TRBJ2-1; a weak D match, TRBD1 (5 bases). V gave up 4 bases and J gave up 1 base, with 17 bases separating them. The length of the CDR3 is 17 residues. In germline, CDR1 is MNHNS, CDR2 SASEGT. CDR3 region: CASSGPGKHQSYNEQFF. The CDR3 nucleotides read TGTGCCAGCAGTGGACCAGGGAAACACCAATCCTACAATGAGCAGTTCTTC.

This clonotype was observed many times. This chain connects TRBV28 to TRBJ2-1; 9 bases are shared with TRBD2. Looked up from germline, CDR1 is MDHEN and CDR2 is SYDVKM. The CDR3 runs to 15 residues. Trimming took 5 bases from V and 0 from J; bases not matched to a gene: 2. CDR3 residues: CASSRLAVSYNEQFF. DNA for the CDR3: TGTGCCAGCAGTCGACTAGCGGTCTCCTACAATGAGCAGTTCTTC.

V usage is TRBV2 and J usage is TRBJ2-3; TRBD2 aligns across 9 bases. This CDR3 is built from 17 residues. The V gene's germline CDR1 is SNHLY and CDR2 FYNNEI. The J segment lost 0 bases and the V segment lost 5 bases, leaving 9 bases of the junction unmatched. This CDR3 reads CASSQSLAGESTDTQYF. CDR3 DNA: TGTGCCAGCAGTCAATCATTAGCGGGAGAGAGCACAGATACGCAGTATTTT.

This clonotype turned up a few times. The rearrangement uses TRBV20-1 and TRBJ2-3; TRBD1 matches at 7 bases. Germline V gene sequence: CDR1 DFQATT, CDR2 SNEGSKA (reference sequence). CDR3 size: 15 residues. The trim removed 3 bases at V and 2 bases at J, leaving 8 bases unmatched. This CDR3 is CSASPGDRNTDTQYF. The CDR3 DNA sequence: TGCAGTGCTAGCCCCGGGGACAGAAACACAGATACGCAGTATTTT.

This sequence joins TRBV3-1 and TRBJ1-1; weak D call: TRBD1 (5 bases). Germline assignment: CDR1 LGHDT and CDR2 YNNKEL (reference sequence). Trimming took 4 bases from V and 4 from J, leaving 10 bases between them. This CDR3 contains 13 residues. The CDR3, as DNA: TGTGCCAGCAGCCCGGACGGGGGCACTGAAGCTTTCTTT. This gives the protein CASSPDGGTEAFF.

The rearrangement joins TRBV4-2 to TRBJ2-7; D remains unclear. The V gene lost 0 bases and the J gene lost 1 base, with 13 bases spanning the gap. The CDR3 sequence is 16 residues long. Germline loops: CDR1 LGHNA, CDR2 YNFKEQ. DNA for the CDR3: TGTGCCAGCAGCCAAGACGAAGACCGAACGTCCTACGAGCAGTACTTC. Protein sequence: CASSQDEDRTSYEQYF.

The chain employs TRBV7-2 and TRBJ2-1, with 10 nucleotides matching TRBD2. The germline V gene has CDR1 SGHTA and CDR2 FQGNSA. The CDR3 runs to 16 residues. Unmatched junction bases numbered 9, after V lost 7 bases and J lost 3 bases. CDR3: CASTQLQREGYNEQFF. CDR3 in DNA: TGTGCCAGCACCCAGCTCCAGCGGGAGGGCTACAATGAGCAGTTCTTC.

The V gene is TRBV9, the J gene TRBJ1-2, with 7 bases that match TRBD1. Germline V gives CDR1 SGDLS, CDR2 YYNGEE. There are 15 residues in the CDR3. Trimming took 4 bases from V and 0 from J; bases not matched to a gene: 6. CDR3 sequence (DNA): TGTGCCAGCAGCCCTTCAGGGGGGTCTAACTATGGCTACACCTTC. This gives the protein CASSPSGGSNYGYTF.

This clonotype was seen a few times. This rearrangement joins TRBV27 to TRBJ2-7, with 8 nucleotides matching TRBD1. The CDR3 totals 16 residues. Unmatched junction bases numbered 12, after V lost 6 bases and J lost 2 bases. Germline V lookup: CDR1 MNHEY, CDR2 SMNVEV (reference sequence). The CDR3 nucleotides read TGTGCCAGCAGCCTATTCGCCGGGACAGGACCCTACGAGCAGTACTTC. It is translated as CASSLFAGTGPYEQYF.

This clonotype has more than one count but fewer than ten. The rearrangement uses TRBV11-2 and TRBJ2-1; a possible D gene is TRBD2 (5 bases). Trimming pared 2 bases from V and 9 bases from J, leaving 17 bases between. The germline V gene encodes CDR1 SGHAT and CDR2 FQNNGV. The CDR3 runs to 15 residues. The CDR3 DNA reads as TGTGCCAGCAGCTTATATGCTGGCCCGGGAAGTGAGCAGTTCTTC. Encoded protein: CASSLYAGPGSEQFF. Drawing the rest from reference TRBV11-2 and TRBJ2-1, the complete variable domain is EAGVAQSPRYKIIEKRQSVAFWCNPISGHATLYWYQQILGQGPKLLIQFQNNGVVDDSQLPKDRFSAERLKGVDSTLKIQPAKLEDSAVYLCASSLYAGPGSEQFFGPGTRLTVL.

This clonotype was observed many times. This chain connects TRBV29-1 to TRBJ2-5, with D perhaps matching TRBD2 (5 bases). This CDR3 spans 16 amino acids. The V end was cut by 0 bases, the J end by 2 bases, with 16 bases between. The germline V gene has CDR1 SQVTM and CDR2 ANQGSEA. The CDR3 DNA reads TGCAGCGTTGAAGATCTAGCAGGTTACAGTCAAGAGACCCAGTACTTC. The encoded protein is CSVEDLAGYSQETQYF.

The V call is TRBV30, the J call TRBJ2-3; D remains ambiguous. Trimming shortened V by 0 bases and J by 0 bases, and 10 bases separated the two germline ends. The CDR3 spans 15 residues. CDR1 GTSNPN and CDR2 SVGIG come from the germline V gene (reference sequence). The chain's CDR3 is CAWSVPEASTDTQYF. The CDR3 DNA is TGTGCCTGGAGTGTCCCCGAAGCTAGCACAGATACGCAGTATTTT.

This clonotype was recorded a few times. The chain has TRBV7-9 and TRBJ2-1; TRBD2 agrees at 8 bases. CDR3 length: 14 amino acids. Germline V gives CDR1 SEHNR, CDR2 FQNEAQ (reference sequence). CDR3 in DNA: TGTGTCTTGGGGGGACTAGATTCCTACAATGAGCAGTTCTTC. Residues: CVLGGLDSYNEQFF.

The CDR3 here is CASSFGGPYNEQFF. The CDR3 nucleotides read TGTGCCAGCAGTTTCGGCGGACCCTACAATGAGCAGTTCTTC. The rearrangement uses TRBV12-3 or TRBV12-4 and TRBJ2-1; D ambiguous. The germline V and J ends were trimmed by 3 bases and 2 bases, with 8 bases remaining between them. The CDR3 length is 14 residues.

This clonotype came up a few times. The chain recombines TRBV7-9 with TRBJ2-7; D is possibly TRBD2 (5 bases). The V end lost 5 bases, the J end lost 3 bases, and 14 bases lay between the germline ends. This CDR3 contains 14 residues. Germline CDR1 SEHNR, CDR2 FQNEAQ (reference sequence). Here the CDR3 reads CASSQDGKGYEQYF. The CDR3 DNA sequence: TGTGCCAGCAGCCAGGACGGGAAAGGCTACGAGCAGTACTTC.

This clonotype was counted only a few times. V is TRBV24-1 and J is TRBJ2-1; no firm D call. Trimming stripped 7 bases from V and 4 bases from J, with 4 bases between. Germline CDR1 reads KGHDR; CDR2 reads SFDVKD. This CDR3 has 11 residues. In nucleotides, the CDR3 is TGTGCCACCAGATTATACAATGAGCAGTTCTTC. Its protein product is CATRLYNEQFF.

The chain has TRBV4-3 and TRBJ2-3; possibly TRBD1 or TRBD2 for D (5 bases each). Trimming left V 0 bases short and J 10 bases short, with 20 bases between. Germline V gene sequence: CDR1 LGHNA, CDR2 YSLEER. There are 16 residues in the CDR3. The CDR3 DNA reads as TGCGCCAGCAGCCAAGATGGGAGCATTGGGGGAATATCGCAGTATTTT. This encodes CASSQDGSIGGISQYF.

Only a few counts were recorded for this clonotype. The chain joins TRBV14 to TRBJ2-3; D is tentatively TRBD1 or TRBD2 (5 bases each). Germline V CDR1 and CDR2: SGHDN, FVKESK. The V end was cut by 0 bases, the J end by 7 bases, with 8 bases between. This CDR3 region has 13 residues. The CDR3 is CASSQDWGYTQYF. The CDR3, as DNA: TGTGCCAGCAGCCAAGATTGGGGGTATACGCAGTATTTT.

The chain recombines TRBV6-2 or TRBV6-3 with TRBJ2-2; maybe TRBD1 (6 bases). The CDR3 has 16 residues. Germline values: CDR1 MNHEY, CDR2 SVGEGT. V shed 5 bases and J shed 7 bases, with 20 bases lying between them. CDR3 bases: TGTGCCAGCAGTCAGCCCGGGACATGGATAAACGGGGAGCTGTTTTTT. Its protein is CASSQPGTWINGELFF.

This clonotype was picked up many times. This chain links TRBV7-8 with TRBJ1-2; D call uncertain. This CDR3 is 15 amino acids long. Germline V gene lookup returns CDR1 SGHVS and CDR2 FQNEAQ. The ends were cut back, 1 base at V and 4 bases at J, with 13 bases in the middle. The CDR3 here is CASSLVPGSVYGYTF. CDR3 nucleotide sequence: TGTGCCAGCAGCTTAGTTCCGGGTTCCGTCTATGGCTACACCTTC.

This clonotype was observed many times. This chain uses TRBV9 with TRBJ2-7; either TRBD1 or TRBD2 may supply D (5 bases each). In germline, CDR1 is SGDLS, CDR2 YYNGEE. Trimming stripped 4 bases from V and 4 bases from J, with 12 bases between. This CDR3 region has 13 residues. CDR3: CASSPYGGYEQYF. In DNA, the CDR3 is TGTGCCAGCAGCCCCTATGGGGGATACGAGCAGTACTTC.

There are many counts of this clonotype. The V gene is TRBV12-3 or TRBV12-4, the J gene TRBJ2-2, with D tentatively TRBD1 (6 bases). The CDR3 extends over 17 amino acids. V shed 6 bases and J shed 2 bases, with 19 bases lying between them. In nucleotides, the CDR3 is TGTGCCAGCAGGGACAGTGCCCGACGTCTAAACACCGGGGAGCTGTTTTTT. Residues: CASRDSARRLNTGELFF.

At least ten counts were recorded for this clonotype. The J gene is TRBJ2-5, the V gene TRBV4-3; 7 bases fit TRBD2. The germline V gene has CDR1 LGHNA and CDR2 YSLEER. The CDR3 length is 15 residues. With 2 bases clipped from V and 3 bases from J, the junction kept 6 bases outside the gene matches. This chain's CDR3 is CASSQIWSGEETQYF. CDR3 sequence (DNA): TGCGCCAGCAGCCAAATATGGAGCGGGGAAGAGACCCAGTACTTC.